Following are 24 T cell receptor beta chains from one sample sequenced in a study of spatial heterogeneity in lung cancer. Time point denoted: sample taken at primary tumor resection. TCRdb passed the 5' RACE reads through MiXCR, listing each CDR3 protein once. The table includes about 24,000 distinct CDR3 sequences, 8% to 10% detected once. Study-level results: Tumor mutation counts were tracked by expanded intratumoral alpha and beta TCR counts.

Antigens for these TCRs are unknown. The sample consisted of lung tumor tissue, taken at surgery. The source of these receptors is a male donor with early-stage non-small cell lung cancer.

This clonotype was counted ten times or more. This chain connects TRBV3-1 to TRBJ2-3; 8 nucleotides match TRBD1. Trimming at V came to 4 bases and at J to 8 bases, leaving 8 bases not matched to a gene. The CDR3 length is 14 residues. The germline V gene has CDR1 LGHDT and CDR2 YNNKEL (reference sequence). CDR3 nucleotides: TGTGCCAGCAGCCCCGGACAGGGCGAGGGTACGCAGTATTTT. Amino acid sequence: CASSPGQGEGTQYF.

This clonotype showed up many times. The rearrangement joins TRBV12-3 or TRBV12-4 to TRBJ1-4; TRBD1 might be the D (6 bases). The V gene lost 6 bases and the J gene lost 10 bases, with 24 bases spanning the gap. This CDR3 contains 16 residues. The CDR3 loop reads CASSPSAMGGGGKLFF. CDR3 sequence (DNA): TGTGCCAGCAGCCCATCCGCCATGGGGGGCGGTGGAAAACTGTTTTTT.

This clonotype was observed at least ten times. The CDR3 DNA reads TGCAGCGTTTCCTTGCGGAATGAGCAGTTCTTC. Protein product: CSVSLRNEQFF. The V call is TRBV29-1, the J call TRBJ2-1; D is unclear. Germline loops: CDR1 SQVTM, CDR2 ANQGSEA. This CDR3 is built from 11 residues. Trimming pared 5 bases from V and 7 bases from J, leaving 9 bases between.

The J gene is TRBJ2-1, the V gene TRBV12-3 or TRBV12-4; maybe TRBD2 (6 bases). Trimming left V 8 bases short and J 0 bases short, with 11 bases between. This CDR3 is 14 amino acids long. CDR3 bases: TGTGCCAGCTGGGGGGTGAGCTCCTACAATGAGCAGTTCTTC. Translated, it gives CASWGVSSYNEQFF.

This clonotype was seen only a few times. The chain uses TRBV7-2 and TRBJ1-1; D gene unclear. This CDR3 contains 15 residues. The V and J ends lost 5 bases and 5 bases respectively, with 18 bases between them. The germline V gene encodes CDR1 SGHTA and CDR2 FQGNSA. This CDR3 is CASSPTRTSGTEAFF. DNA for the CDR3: TGTGCCAGCAGCCCTACCCGGACCTCTGGGACTGAAGCTTTCTTT.

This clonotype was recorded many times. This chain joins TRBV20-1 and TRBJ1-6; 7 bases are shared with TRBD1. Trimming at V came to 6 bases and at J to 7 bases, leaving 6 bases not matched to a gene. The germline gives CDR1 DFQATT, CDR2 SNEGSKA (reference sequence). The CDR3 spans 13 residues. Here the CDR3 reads CSAMGQNNSPLHF. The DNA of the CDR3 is TGCAGTGCGATGGGACAGAACAATTCACCCCTCCACTTT.

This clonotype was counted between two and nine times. This chain's CDR3 is CASSPAEADNNEQFF. In DNA, the CDR3 is TGTGCCAGCTCACCCGCCGAGGCCGACAACAATGAGCAGTTCTTC. The chain carries TRBV18 and TRBJ2-1; D ambiguous. The germline V and J ends were trimmed by 3 bases and 5 bases, with 14 bases remaining between them. The CDR3 extends over 15 amino acids. Germline values: CDR1 KGHSH, CDR2 LQKENI.

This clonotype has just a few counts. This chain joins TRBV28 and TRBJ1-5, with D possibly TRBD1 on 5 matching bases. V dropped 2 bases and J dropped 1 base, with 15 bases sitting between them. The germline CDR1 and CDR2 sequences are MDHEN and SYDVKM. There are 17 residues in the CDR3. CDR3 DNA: TGTGCCAGCAGTTTAGTCTGGGGGTTCGTGAGCAATCAGCCCCAGCATTTT. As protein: CASSLVWGFVSNQPQHF.

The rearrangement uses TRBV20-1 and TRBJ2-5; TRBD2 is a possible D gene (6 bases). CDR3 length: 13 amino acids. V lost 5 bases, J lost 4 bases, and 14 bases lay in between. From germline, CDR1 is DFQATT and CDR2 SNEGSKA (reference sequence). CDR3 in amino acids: CSAPTVGGETQYF. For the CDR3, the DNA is TGCAGTGCTCCCACTGTGGGGGGAGAGACCCAGTACTTC.

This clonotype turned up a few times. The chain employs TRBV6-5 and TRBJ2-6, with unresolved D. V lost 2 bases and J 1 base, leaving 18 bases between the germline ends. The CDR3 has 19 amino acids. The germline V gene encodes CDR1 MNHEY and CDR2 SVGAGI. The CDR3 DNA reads TGTGCCAGCAGTTACGCTCGCAGCGATGCGCAATCTGGGGCCAACGTCCTGACTTTC. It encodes CASSYARSDAQSGANVLTF.

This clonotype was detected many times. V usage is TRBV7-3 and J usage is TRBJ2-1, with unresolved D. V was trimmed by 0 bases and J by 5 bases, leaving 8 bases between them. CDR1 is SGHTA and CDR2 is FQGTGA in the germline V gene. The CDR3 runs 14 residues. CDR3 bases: TGTGCCAGCAGCTTAACGTCAGAGGACAATGAGCAGTTCTTC. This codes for CASSLTSEDNEQFF.

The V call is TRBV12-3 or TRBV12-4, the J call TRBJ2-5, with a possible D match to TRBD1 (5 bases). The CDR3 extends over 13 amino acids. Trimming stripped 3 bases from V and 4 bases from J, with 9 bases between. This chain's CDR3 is CASSFGTGETQYF. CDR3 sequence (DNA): TGTGCCAGCAGTTTTGGTACAGGAGAGACCCAGTACTTC.

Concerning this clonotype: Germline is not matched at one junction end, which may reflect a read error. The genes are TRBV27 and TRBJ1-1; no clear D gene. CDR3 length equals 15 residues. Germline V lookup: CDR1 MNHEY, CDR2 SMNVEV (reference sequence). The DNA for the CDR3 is TGTACCAGCAGTTTACTGGGCAGGCGGAACACTGAAGCTTTCTTT. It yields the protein CTSSLLGRRNTEAFF.

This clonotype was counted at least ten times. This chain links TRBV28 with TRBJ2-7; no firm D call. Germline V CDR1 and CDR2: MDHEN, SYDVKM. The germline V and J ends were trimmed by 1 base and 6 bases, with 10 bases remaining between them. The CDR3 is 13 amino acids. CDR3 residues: CASSLSAGIEQYF. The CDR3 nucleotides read TGTGCCAGCAGTTTATCCGCAGGTATCGAGCAGTACTTC.

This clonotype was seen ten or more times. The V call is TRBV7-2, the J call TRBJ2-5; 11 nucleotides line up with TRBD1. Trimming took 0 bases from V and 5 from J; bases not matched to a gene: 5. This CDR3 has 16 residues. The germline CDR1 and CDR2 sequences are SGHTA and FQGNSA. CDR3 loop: CASSLASGTGGETQYF. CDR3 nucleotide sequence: TGTGCCAGCAGCTTAGCGTCCGGGACAGGGGGGGAGACCCAGTACTTC.

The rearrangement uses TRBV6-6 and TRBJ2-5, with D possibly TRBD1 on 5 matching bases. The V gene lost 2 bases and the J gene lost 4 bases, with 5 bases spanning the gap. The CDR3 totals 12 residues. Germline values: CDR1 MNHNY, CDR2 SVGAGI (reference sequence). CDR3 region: CASSYGAETQYF. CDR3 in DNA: TGTGCCAGCAGTTACGGGGCAGAGACCCAGTACTTC.

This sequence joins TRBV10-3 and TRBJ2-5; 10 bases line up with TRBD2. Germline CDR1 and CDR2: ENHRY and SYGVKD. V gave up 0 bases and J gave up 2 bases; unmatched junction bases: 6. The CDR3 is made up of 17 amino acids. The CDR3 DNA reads TGTGCCATCAGTGAGTCGGGACTAGCGAATCTACAAGAGACCCAGTACTTC. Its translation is CAISESGLANLQETQYF.

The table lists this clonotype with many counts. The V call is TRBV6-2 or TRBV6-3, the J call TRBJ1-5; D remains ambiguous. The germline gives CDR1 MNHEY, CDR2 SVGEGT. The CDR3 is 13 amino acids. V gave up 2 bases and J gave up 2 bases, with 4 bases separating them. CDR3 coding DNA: TGTGCCAGCAGTTACAAAGGCAATCAGCCCCAGCATTTT. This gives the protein CASSYKGNQPQHF.

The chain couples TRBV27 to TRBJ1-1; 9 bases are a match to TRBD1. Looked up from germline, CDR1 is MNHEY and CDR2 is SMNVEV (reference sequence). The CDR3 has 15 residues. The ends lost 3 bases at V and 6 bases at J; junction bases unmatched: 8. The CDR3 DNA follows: TGTGCCAGCAGTTTGAGGACAGGGGCAAGGGCTGAAGCTTTCTTT. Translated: CASSLRTGARAEAFF.

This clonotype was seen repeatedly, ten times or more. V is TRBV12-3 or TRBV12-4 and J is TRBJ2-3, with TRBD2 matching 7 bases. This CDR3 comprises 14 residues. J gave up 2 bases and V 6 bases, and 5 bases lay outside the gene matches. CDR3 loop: CASSREGLTDTQYF. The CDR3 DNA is TGTGCCAGCAGCAGGGAGGGCCTCACAGATACGCAGTATTTT.

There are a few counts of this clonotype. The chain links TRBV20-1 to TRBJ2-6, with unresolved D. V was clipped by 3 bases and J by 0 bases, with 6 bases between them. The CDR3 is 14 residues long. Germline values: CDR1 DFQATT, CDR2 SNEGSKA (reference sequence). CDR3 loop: CSASHASGANVLTF. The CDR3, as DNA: TGCAGTGCTAGTCACGCCTCTGGGGCCAACGTCCTGACTTTC.

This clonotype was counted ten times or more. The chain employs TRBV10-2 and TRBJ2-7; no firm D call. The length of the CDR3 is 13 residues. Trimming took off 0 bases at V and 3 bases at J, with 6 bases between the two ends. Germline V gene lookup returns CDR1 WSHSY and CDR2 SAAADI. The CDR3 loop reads CASSESAGYEQYF. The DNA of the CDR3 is TGCGCCAGCAGTGAGTCAGCCGGCTACGAGCAGTACTTC.

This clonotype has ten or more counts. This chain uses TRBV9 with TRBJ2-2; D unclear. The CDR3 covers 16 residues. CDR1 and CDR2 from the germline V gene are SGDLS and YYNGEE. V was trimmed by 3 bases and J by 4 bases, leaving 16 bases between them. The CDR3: CASSGASTSGTGELFF. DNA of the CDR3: TGTGCCAGCAGCGGGGCTTCCACCTCAGGCACCGGGGAGCTGTTTTTT.

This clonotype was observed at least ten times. The CDR3 coding sequence is TGTGCCAGCAACGTGCTATTAGGACAGGGGTTCTATGGCTACACCTTC. Residues: CASNVLLGQGFYGYTF. The chain has TRBV6-2 or TRBV6-3 and TRBJ1-2; 9 bases agree with TRBD1. V gave up 7 bases and J gave up 4 bases; unmatched junction bases: 13. Germline CDR1 is MNHEY and CDR2 is SVGEGT. CDR3 length: 16 amino acids.